This section outlines one T cell receptor (beta chain) sequence together with its context. Its target is not known. This sample is drawn from a study of radiotherapy plus CTLA-4 blockade in lung cancer. TCRdb's table, derived via immunoSEQ multiplex PCR, lists solely in-frame clones and lacks some. Altogether some 73,000 clones are present, roughly four fifths being singletons, with the ten largest covering 0.79%. Germline CDR1 and CDR2: SGHVS and FQNEAQ. The CDR3 contains 15 residues. The V and J ends lost 2 bases and 0 bases, in that order; junction bases with no gene match: 1. Overall study results and limits: The study found tumor-derived TCR clones expanded in blood after radiotherapy plus ipilimumab. Early blood T cell clone dynamics, with interferon-beta, were reported to best predict response.

The sequence derives from a human donor with non-small cell lung cancer who had stable disease on radiotherapy plus ipilimumab. The rearrangement uses TRBV7-8 and TRBJ2-1; 7 bases match TRBD1. This specimen was peripheral blood, taken from a patient treated with radiotherapy plus ipilimumab. The DNA for the CDR3 is TGTGCCAGCAGCTTAAGACAGGGCTCCTACAATGAGCAGTTCTTC. Its translation is CASSLRQGSYNEQFF.